Following are 21 T cell receptor beta chains from one sample sequenced in a study of CD8 T cells in Susac syndrome. cDNA came from around 0.54 to 1 ug RNA primed by random hexamers. TCRdb re-called the immunoSEQ multiplex PCR reads through MiXCR, storing one row per CDR3 protein. The sample lists tens of thousands of distinct CDR3 sequences; 90% to 95% were seen once. What was sequenced was CD8+ T cells from PBMCs. All receptors come from a human donor with Susac syndrome.

The rearrangement uses TRBV7-9 and TRBJ2-1, with D uncertain. The CDR3 has 13 amino acids. Germline lookup yields CDR1 SEHNR and CDR2 FQNEAQ (reference sequence). The V end lost 0 bases, the J end lost 6 bases, and 6 bases lay between the germline ends. This CDR3 is CASSLALANEQFF. CDR3 sequence (DNA): TGTGCCAGCAGCTTAGCACTGGCCAATGAGCAGTTCTTC.

This clonotype turned up a few times. The chain has TRBV4-1 and TRBJ1-2, with TRBD1 identical over 8 bases. The CDR3 is 15 residues long. The junction had 8 bases not matched to a gene; V was cut back by 0 bases and J by 8 bases. From germline, CDR1 is MGHRA and CDR2 YSYEKL. The CDR3: CASSQDSGGSRGYTF. The CDR3 region has the DNA TGCGCCAGCAGCCAAGATTCAGGGGGCTCTAGGGGCTACACCTTC.

J is TRBJ1-1 and V is TRBV28; tentative D call: TRBD1 (5 bases). The germline V and J ends were trimmed by 5 bases and 1 base, with 8 bases remaining between them. Per the germline V gene, CDR1 is MDHEN and CDR2 is SYDVKM. CDR3 length: 13 residues. As DNA, the CDR3 is TGTGCCAGCAGTCTGACAGCGAACACTGAAGCTTTCTTT. This sequence encodes CASSLTANTEAFF.

The V and J genes are TRBV15 and TRBJ1-1; D call uncertain. Germline V gene data show CDR1 as LNHNV and CDR2 as YYDKDF (reference sequence). There are 14 residues in the CDR3. V was trimmed by 1 base and J by 1 base, leaving 7 bases between them. The CDR3 DNA reads as TGTGCCACCAGCAGAGGACATCCGAACACTGAAGCTTTCTTT. Its translation: CATSRGHPNTEAFF.

The rearrangement links TRBV12-3 or TRBV12-4 to TRBJ2-7; 8 nucleotides match TRBD2. The CDR3 sequence is 14 residues long. Germline trimming cut 6 bases from V and 3 bases from J; bases unmatched to any gene: 7. Here the CDR3 DNA reads TGTGCCAGCAGCCCTCGGGGGGGCTACTACGAGCAGTACTTC. Its translation is CASSPRGGYYEQYF.

V is TRBV3-1 and J is TRBJ2-1; 10 bases fit TRBD2. Trimming cost V 5 bases and J 14 bases; bases outside gene matches: 12. This CDR3 region has 14 residues. The germline gives CDR1 LGHDT, CDR2 YNNKEL (reference sequence). For the CDR3, the DNA is TGTGCCAGCAGCAACAGGGAAAAGCGGGGGGGTGAGTTCTTC. Translating it yields CASSNREKRGGEFF.

The chain carries TRBV7-9 and TRBJ1-1; TRBD1 matches 7 bases. The germline CDR1 and CDR2 sequences are SEHNR and FQNEAQ (reference sequence). This CDR3 has 17 amino acids. Unmatched junction bases numbered 11, after V lost 4 bases and J lost 0 bases. CDR3 sequence reads: CASSSIGGQQMNTEAFF. Here the CDR3 DNA reads TGTGCCAGCAGCTCAATAGGGGGCCAACAAATGAACACTGAAGCTTTCTTT.

The CDR3, as DNA: TGTGCCAGCAGCACTGACAGGGCCGCGGATACGCAGTATTTT. Protein: CASSTDRAADTQYF. The rearrangement uses TRBV5-4 and TRBJ2-3, with 7 positions matching TRBD1. V was clipped by 4 bases and J by 6 bases; unmatched bases: 8. This CDR3 comprises 14 residues. Germline CDR1 and CDR2: SGHNT and YYREEE (reference sequence).

This chain joins TRBV28 and TRBJ2-7; D ambiguous. Germline values: CDR1 MDHEN, CDR2 SYDVKM. Trimming removed 2 bases from V and 1 base from J, with 6 bases in between. The CDR3 length is 13 residues. The CDR3 DNA is TGTGCCAGCAGTTTAGCAGCTTCCTACGAGCAGTACTTC. It yields the protein CASSLAASYEQYF. Full variable domain (remainder filled in from reference TRBV28 and TRBJ2-7): DVKVTQSSRYLVKRTGEKVFLECVQDMDHENMFWYRQDPGLGLRLIYFSYDVKMKEKGDIPEGYSVSREKKERFSLILESASTNQTSMYLCASSLAASYEQYFGPGTRLTVT.

The rearrangement uses TRBV27 and TRBJ1-1, with D tentatively TRBD1 (6 bases). Trimming left V 5 bases short and J 5 bases short, with 15 bases between. The CDR3 totals 14 residues. Germline loops: CDR1 MNHEY, CDR2 SMNVEV (reference sequence). CDR3 sequence (DNA): TGTGCCAGCAGTCCCGAGGGGGGCAGGACTGAAGCTTTCTTT. This translates into CASSPEGGRTEAFF.

The chain is built from TRBV28 and TRBJ2-5; 8 positions agree with TRBD2. V trimming: 5 bases; J trimming: 5 bases; junction bases outside the gene matches: 13. Germline loops: CDR1 MDHEN, CDR2 SYDVKM. This CDR3 region has 16 residues. The CDR3 coding sequence is TGTGCCAGCAGTCCTCGACTAGCGAGGGGTGTGGAGACCCAGTACTTC. This encodes CASSPRLARGVETQYF.

This clonotype was found once. The chain has TRBV11-2 and TRBJ1-5; TRBD1 is a possible D gene (6 bases). The CDR3 is 15 residues long. Looked up from germline, CDR1 is SGHAT and CDR2 is FQNNGV. V was trimmed by 5 bases and J by 0 bases, leaving 11 bases between them. CDR3 region: CASSVDSYSNQPQHF. The CDR3 coding sequence is TGTGCCAGCAGCGTGGACAGTTATAGCAATCAGCCCCAGCATTTT.

The rearrangement uses TRBV5-1 and TRBJ2-7; 7 bases fit TRBD1. This CDR3 has 15 amino acids. Germline CDR1 SGHRS, CDR2 YFSETQ. Losses at the gene ends were 4 bases for V and 2 bases for J; bases not matched to a gene: 9. The CDR3 protein is CASSADGTATYEQYF. As DNA, the CDR3 is TGCGCCAGCAGCGCAGACGGGACAGCAACCTACGAGCAGTACTTC.

The rearrangement joins TRBV19 to TRBJ1-1, with D hard to call. Germline CDR1 and CDR2: LNHDA and SQIVND (reference sequence). The V end lost 1 base, the J end lost 2 bases, and 11 bases lay between the germline ends. CDR3 size: 15 residues. The CDR3 DNA is TGTGCCAGTAGTATAGTGGGCACTATCAACACTGAAGCTTTCTTT. Residues: CASSIVGTINTEAFF.

This chain connects TRBV29-1 to TRBJ2-7, with 7 bases that match TRBD1. Trimming took 3 bases from V and 1 from J; bases not matched to a gene: 0. Germline V gene lookup returns CDR1 SQVTM and CDR2 ANQGSEA. There are 12 residues in the CDR3. The CDR3 here is CSVETGSYEQYF. The CDR3 bases are TGCAGCGTTGAGACAGGGTCCTACGAGCAGTACTTC.

A single count supports this clonotype. This chain uses TRBV11-2 with TRBJ1-5; D perhaps matches TRBD1 (5 bases). The CDR3 spans 15 residues. V lost 1 base and J 2 bases, leaving 9 bases between the germline ends. The germline CDR1 and CDR2 sequences are SGHAT and FQNNGV. In DNA form, the CDR3 reads TGTGCCAGCAGCTTAGGGGGGTACGGCAATCAGCCCCAGCATTTT. It codes for CASSLGGYGNQPQHF.

The chain carries TRBV20-1 and TRBJ1-6; 9 bases agree with TRBD1. The J segment lost 10 bases and the V segment lost 0 bases, leaving 10 bases of the junction unmatched. CDR3 size: 16 residues. The germline V gene has CDR1 DFQATT and CDR2 SNEGSKA (reference sequence). The DNA of the CDR3 is TGCAGTGCTAGAGAGGCCTGGGACAGGGAATTATCACCCCTCCACTTT. Translated: CSAREAWDRELSPLHF.

The chain uses TRBV6-5 and TRBJ2-3; no clear D gene. This CDR3 is built from 18 residues. The V gene's germline CDR1 is MNHEY and CDR2 SVGAGI. Trimming pared 4 bases from V and 2 bases from J, leaving 22 bases between. The CDR3 coding sequence is TGTGCCAGCAGTTCGTCCCCCGCCGTGGCCCAGATCACAGATACGCAGTATTTT. Translation: CASSSSPAVAQITDTQYF.

The rearrangement joins TRBV7-2 to TRBJ2-3; D is unresolved. The CDR3 length is 14 residues. V was clipped by 4 bases and J by 6 bases, with 14 bases between them. The germline V gene encodes CDR1 SGHTA and CDR2 FQGNSA. The CDR3 nucleotides are TGTGCCAGCAGCTCGCTCTTAACCGGGGATACGCAGTATTTT. Protein: CASSSLLTGDTQYF.

The V gene is TRBV4-3, the J gene TRBJ2-1; TRBD1 might be the D (6 bases). Germline loops: CDR1 LGHNA, CDR2 YSLEER. The length of the CDR3 is 15 residues. V gave up 3 bases and J gave up 7 bases, with 16 bases separating them. CDR3 in amino acids: CASSQDSAQGNEQFF. CDR3 in DNA: TGCGCCAGCAGCCAGGACAGCGCCCAGGGGAATGAGCAGTTCTTC.

The genes are TRBV5-4 and TRBJ2-5; the D call may be TRBD1 or TRBD2 (5 bases each). CDR1 and CDR2 from the germline V gene are SGHNT and YYREEE (reference sequence). This CDR3 has 14 amino acids. Trimming left V 4 bases short and J 5 bases short, with 15 bases between. This chain's CDR3 is CASSHSEGLETQYF. Written as DNA, the CDR3 is TGTGCCAGCAGCCATAGTGAGGGGCTGGAGACCCAGTACTTC.